Below are 29 T cell receptor beta chains sequenced from a single sample in a study of shared clonotypes between healthy human individuals. Sequencing used immunoSEQ multiplex PCR; TCRdb keeps in-frame clones, though not all of them. The table shows a few million clones, with almost 96% occurring only once. Sequencing was performed on naive CD4+ T cells sorted from blood. The subset: CD45RA+ positively selected. These receptors all stem from a man in his late teens or twenties in good health.

J is TRBJ2-7 and V is TRBV5-1, with D tentatively TRBD2 (6 bases). The V and J ends lost 0 bases and 9 bases respectively, with 25 bases between them. Looked up from germline, CDR1 is SGHRS and CDR2 is YFSETQ. The CDR3 contains 17 residues. For the CDR3, the DNA is TGCGCCAGCAGCTTGGGCCGACCCACTTCTAGCGCGATATGGCAGTACTTC. This codes for CASSLGRPTSSAIWQYF.

The J gene is TRBJ2-1, the V gene TRBV5-6; 12 bases align to TRBD2. From germline, CDR1 is SGHDT and CDR2 YYEEEE. The V and J ends lost 3 bases and 5 bases, in that order; junction bases with no gene match: 6. The CDR3 consists of 16 residues. The CDR3, as DNA: TGTGCCAGCAGCTATGGACTAGCGGGAAACGACAATGAGCAGTTCTTC. Translated: CASSYGLAGNDNEQFF.

This clone was observed once. V is TRBV9 and J is TRBJ1-2, with a weak D call TRBD1 (6 bases). Germline loops: CDR1 SGDLS, CDR2 YYNGEE. The CDR3 has 15 residues. V was trimmed by 1 base and J by 0 bases, leaving 10 bases between them. The CDR3 coding sequence is TGTGCCAGCAGCGTATGGGACACCTCTAACTATGGCTACACCTTC. Protein product: CASSVWDTSNYGYTF.

In the case of this clone: Other nucleotide sequences from this sample produce the same CDR3. The chain employs TRBV6-5 and TRBJ2-5; D gene unclear. Germline values: CDR1 MNHEY, CDR2 SVGAGI. V was pared by 0 bases and J by 8 bases, with 7 bases between. CDR3 length: 12 residues. The CDR3 sequence: CASSYSTGTQYF. CDR3 nucleotides: TGTGCCAGCAGTTACTCGACCGGTACCCAGTACTTC.

This clone was found once. This chain connects TRBV28 to TRBJ1-4, with D unclear. This CDR3 contains 13 residues. Germline V gene lookup returns CDR1 MDHEN and CDR2 SYDVKM. Trimming removed 5 bases at V and 8 bases at J, with 12 bases between. CDR3 loop: CASSLNGFEKLFF. The CDR3 DNA sequence: TGTGCCAGCAGTCTCAATGGGTTCGAAAAACTGTTTTTT.

The V and J genes are TRBV27 and TRBJ2-7; 7 bases are shared with TRBD1. CDR1 and CDR2 from the germline V gene are MNHEY and SMNVEV (reference sequence). Trimming cost V 2 bases and J 2 bases; bases outside gene matches: 9. The CDR3 has 16 residues. CDR3 region: CASSLRGQPSPYEQYF. The CDR3 DNA follows: TGTGCCAGCAGTTTACGGGGACAGCCTTCTCCCTACGAGCAGTACTTC.

For the CDR3, the DNA is TGTGCCAGCAGCTTGGGGACAGGGAAAATTGGCGAGCAGTACTTC. It encodes CASSLGTGKIGEQYF. The chain employs TRBV7-9 and TRBJ2-7; 9 nucleotides agree with TRBD1. V gave up 3 bases and J gave up 6 bases; unmatched junction bases: 9. This CDR3 is built from 15 residues. The germline V gene has CDR1 SEHNR and CDR2 FQNEAQ (reference sequence).

This clone showed up just once. V is TRBV30 and J is TRBJ1-6, with TRBD1 matching 9 bases. The CDR3 is 14 residues long. Trimming at V came to 2 bases and at J to 9 bases, leaving 5 bases not matched to a gene. CDR1 and CDR2 from the germline V gene are GTSNPN and SVGIG (reference sequence). The CDR3 loop is CAWSRGTGSSPLHF. The CDR3 DNA reads TGTGCCTGGAGTCGGGGGACAGGGAGTTCACCCCTCCACTTT.

The rearrangement uses TRBV18 and TRBJ1-2, with TRBD1 identical over 9 bases. There are 17 residues in the CDR3. Germline V lookup: CDR1 KGHSH, CDR2 LQKENI. J lost 0 bases, V lost 0 bases, and 5 bases had no gene match. The CDR3 DNA reads as TGTGCCAGCTCACCACCGTCCGGGACAGGGACTAACTATGGCTACACCTTC. Translation: CASSPPSGTGTNYGYTF.

The V call is TRBV18, the J call TRBJ2-5, with TRBD2 matching over 13 bases. The CDR3 has 17 amino acids. After removal of 4 bases from V and 5 bases from J, the junction contained 10 bases not matched to a gene. Germline assignment: CDR1 KGHSH and CDR2 LQKENI. The CDR3 nucleotides read TGTGCCAGCTCACGGGGGACCGGGACTAGCGGGAAGGAGACCCAGTACTTC. Translated: CASSRGTGTSGKETQYF.

The chain carries TRBV6-5 and TRBJ2-3; 7 bases agree with TRBD1. With V trimmed by 5 bases and J by 5 bases, 7 bases remained unmatched. The germline V gene encodes CDR1 MNHEY and CDR2 SVGAGI. The CDR3 covers 14 residues. In DNA, the CDR3 is TGTGCCAGCAGTCTGGAGAGGGGGCGAGATACGCAGTATTTT. Amino acids: CASSLERGRDTQYF.

The V call is TRBV5-1, the J call TRBJ1-1; D ambiguous. Germline CDR1 reads SGHRS; CDR2 reads YFSETQ. Trimming pared 1 base from V and 1 base from J, leaving 17 bases between. CDR3 length: 17 residues. The CDR3 here is CASSLPGASLSNTEAFF. The CDR3 DNA follows: TGCGCCAGCAGCTTGCCGGGCGCAAGCCTTTCGAACACTGAAGCTTTCTTT.

This chain links TRBV6-6 with TRBJ1-5, with 7 positions matching TRBD1. Trimming cost V 7 bases and J 1 base; bases outside gene matches: 4. This CDR3 contains 14 residues. The germline CDR1 and CDR2 sequences are MNHNY and SVGAGI (reference sequence). CDR3 region: CASTPGQSNQPQHF. CDR3 nucleotides: TGTGCCAGCACCCCGGGACAGAGCAATCAGCCCCAGCATTTT.

This chain uses TRBV4-3 with TRBJ2-1; the match to TRBD2 covers 8 bases. The CDR3 is 15 amino acids. Germline V gene data show CDR1 as LGHNA and CDR2 as YSLEER. V shed 1 base and J 6 bases; nucleotides not matched to a gene: 5. The DNA for the CDR3 is TGCGCCAGCAGCCAAGGGACTAGCTTTGGCAATGAGCAGTTCTTC. It translates to CASSQGTSFGNEQFF.

This clone has only one observation. The chain combines TRBV6-5 with TRBJ2-7; D is ambiguous. This CDR3 has 13 residues. Germline CDR1 and CDR2: MNHEY and SVGAGI. V was cut by 6 bases and J by 6 bases, with 15 bases left in between. The CDR3 loop is CASSNGPLGEQYF. The CDR3 nucleotides are TGTGCCAGCAGCAACGGCCCGCTTGGCGAGCAGTACTTC.

V gene TRBV18 combines with J gene TRBJ2-1; 8 bases are a match to TRBD1. The CDR3 runs to 16 residues. Germline V gives CDR1 KGHSH, CDR2 LQKENI. J gave up 2 bases and V 4 bases, and 7 bases lay outside the gene matches. CDR3 sequence: CASSQIGQGTYNEQFF. For the CDR3, the DNA is TGTGCCAGCTCACAAATCGGACAGGGAACCTACAATGAGCAGTTCTTC.

V usage is TRBV7-2 and J usage is TRBJ2-2; 9 bases align to TRBD1. CDR1 and CDR2 from the germline V gene are SGHTA and FQGNSA. J was trimmed by 4 bases and V by 5 bases; bases with no gene match: 8. This CDR3 is built from 16 residues. The CDR3 nucleotides are TGTGCCAGCAGCCAGCCCTGGACAGGGGCCACCGGGGAGCTGTTTTTT. Protein: CASSQPWTGATGELFF.

V and J are TRBV2 and TRBJ2-3; perhaps TRBD2 as D (5 bases). V lost 6 bases and J lost 0, with 16 bases in between. Germline V gives CDR1 SNHLY, CDR2 FYNNEI. The CDR3 extends over 16 amino acids. CDR3 DNA: TGTGCCAGCAGCGAAAACTCCAGACTAAGCACAGATACGCAGTATTTT. Protein: CASSENSRLSTDTQYF. The whole variable domain, filled in from reference TRBV2 and TRBJ2-3, reads EPEVTQTPSHQVTQMGQEVILRCVPISNHLYFYWYRQILGQKVEFLVSFYNNEISEKSEIFDDQFSVERPDGSNFTLKIRSTKLEDSAMYFCASSENSRLSTDTQYFGPGTRLTVL.

The CDR3 sequence is CASSLSGGGKGIGELFF. CDR3 in DNA: TGTGCCAGCAGTTTATCGGGGGGAGGAAAGGGTATCGGGGAGCTGTTTTTT. The chain recombines TRBV27 with TRBJ2-2; tentative D call: TRBD2 (6 bases). V lost 0 bases and J lost 7, with 18 bases in between. The CDR3 contains 17 residues. Per germline, CDR1 MNHEY and CDR2 SMNVEV (reference sequence).

The gene calls are TRBV27 and TRBJ2-2; no reliable D call. The germline V gene encodes CDR1 MNHEY and CDR2 SMNVEV (reference sequence). V was trimmed by 8 bases and J by 3 bases, leaving 7 bases between them. The CDR3 loop spans 12 amino acids. In DNA form, the CDR3 reads TGTGCCAGCGGGGAATACACCGGGGAGCTGTTTTTT. Protein sequence: CASGEYTGELFF.

V usage is TRBV2 and J usage is TRBJ2-3; 12 nucleotides agree with TRBD2. Losses at the gene ends were 5 bases for V and 4 bases for J; bases not matched to a gene: 4. The CDR3 is 15 amino acids. Germline values: CDR1 SNHLY, CDR2 FYNNEI. CDR3 loop: CASSNPSGGADTQYF. CDR3 bases: TGTGCCAGCAGTAACCCTAGCGGGGGGGCAGATACGCAGTATTTT.

The rearrangement uses TRBV28 and TRBJ1-5; maybe TRBD1 (5 bases). The V and J ends lost 6 bases and 6 bases respectively, with 18 bases between them. The V gene's germline CDR1 is MDHEN and CDR2 SYDVKM. The CDR3 spans 15 residues. CDR3 DNA: TGTGCCAGCAGGGACCTTCTGGGGGGGGGTCAGCCCCAGCATTTT. The encoded protein is CASRDLLGGGQPQHF.

This chain joins TRBV28 and TRBJ1-5, with 8 bases aligning to TRBD1. Germline trimming cut 7 bases from V and 5 bases from J; bases unmatched to any gene: 10. Germline values: CDR1 MDHEN, CDR2 SYDVKM. The CDR3 is 15 amino acids. Here the CDR3 reads CASTPSGGPDQPQHF. The CDR3 DNA follows: TGTGCCAGCACACCCTCAGGGGGCCCCGATCAGCCCCAGCATTTT.

The chain employs TRBV7-2 and TRBJ2-7; 7 positions agree with TRBD2. The germline V gene has CDR1 SGHTA and CDR2 FQGNSA. This CDR3 region has 15 residues. After removal of 6 bases from V and 7 bases from J, the junction contained 15 bases not matched to a gene. CDR3 amino acids: CASSPSSGPGGEQYF. The CDR3 coding sequence is TGTGCCAGCAGTCCCTCTTCCGGTCCCGGGGGGGAGCAGTACTTC.

The CDR3 is CSAGTLDNYGYTF. The CDR3 nucleotides read TGCAGCGCCGGGACCCTAGACAACTATGGCTACACCTTC. V and J are TRBV29-1 and TRBJ1-2; a weak D match, TRBD1 (5 bases). The germline V gene has CDR1 SQVTM and CDR2 ANQGSEA. Trimming removed 7 bases at V and 2 bases at J, with 14 bases between. CDR3 length: 13 residues.

This rearrangement joins TRBV6-5 to TRBJ1-2; D is unclear. V was pared by 4 bases and J by 3 bases, with 15 bases between. Per the germline V gene, CDR1 is MNHEY and CDR2 is SVGAGI. This CDR3 contains 15 residues. The CDR3 loop is CASSSTSPSDYGYTF. Here the CDR3 DNA reads TGTGCCAGCAGTTCCACGAGCCCGTCGGACTATGGCTACACCTTC.

V gene TRBV6-6 combines with J gene TRBJ1-1; D possibly corresponds to TRBD1 (5 bases). The CDR3 has 14 residues. Germline V CDR1 and CDR2: MNHNY, SVGAGI (reference sequence). V lost 2 bases and J 5 bases, leaving 12 bases between the germline ends. The CDR3 bases are TGTGCCAGCAGTTACGCAGGGCCAGGGACTGAAGCTTTCTTT. It yields the protein CASSYAGPGTEAFF.

The V gene is TRBV6-1, the J gene TRBJ2-1; D is unresolved. The CDR3 has 12 residues. Trimming left V 6 bases short and J 6 bases short, with 9 bases between. Germline V gives CDR1 MNHNS, CDR2 SASEGT. DNA of the CDR3: TGTGCCAGCAGCGCCACCTCCAATGAGCAGTTCTTC. Protein: CASSATSNEQFF.

The chain couples TRBV5-1 to TRBJ1-4, with D perhaps TRBD1 (5 bases). V was clipped by 4 bases and J by 3 bases, with 25 bases between them. Germline CDR1 is SGHRS and CDR2 is YFSETQ. There are 19 residues in the CDR3. CDR3 in DNA: TGCGCCAGCAGCCCACCTCCGGCAGGGATTGTCTATGCTAATGAAAAACTGTTTTTT. Protein sequence: CASSPPPAGIVYANEKLFF.